The 29 T cell receptor beta chains reported below all come from one sample, sequenced in a study of blood T cell repertoires in COVID-19. Only in-frame clones appear in the TCRdb table, and some are missing; sequencing was by immunoSEQ multiplex PCR. The sample lists roughly 310,000 clones; under 95% were seen once. The source material was PBMCs or T cells enriched from blood (not recorded which). All receptors derive from a man in his sixties who had recovered from COVID-19.

This chain connects TRBV7-8 to TRBJ2-1; 9 bases are shared with TRBD1. Trimming removed 4 bases from V and 2 bases from J; junction bases left unmatched: 12. The CDR3 spans 18 residues. Germline V gene lookup returns CDR1 SGHVS and CDR2 FQNEAQ. The CDR3 bases are TGTGCCAGCAGCTACCCGCTCGACAGGGGGAGCACCTACAATGAGCAGTTCTTC. Its translation: CASSYPLDRGSTYNEQFF.

The CDR3 loop is CASSPGQGREKLFF. The DNA for the CDR3 is TGTGCCAGCAGCCCGGGACAGGGCCGGGAAAAACTGTTTTTT. The gene calls are TRBV7-9 and TRBJ1-4; 9 bases are a match to TRBD1. Germline V lookup: CDR1 SEHNR, CDR2 FQNEAQ (reference sequence). V lost 5 bases, J lost 8 bases, and 6 bases stayed unmatched. The CDR3 covers 14 residues.

The chain links TRBV29-1 to TRBJ1-2; 7 bases fit TRBD1. The length of the CDR3 is 16 residues. V shed 7 bases, J shed 5 bases, and the junction held 19 bases outside the gene matches. Germline V gene lookup returns CDR1 SQVTM and CDR2 ANQGSEA. CDR3: CSGEEILTGYGYGYTF. CDR3 nucleotide sequence: TGCAGCGGTGAGGAAATCCTGACAGGGTATGGGTATGGCTACACCTTC.

V and J are TRBV24-1 and TRBJ2-1; tentatively, D is TRBD2 (5 bases). This CDR3 has 13 amino acids. The germline V gene encodes CDR1 KGHDR and CDR2 SFDVKD. The V and J ends lost 8 bases and 4 bases respectively, with 11 bases between them. This CDR3 reads CATTRPGYNEQFF. The CDR3 DNA is TGTGCCACCACACGGCCGGGGTACAATGAGCAGTTCTTC.

The CDR3 DNA sequence: TGTGCCTGGAAAGGGGGGGACGCAACGAATTCACCCCTCCACTTT. It encodes CAWKGGDATNSPLHF. This chain links TRBV30 with TRBJ1-6; D may be TRBD1 (6 bases). The CDR3 is 15 amino acids. V was clipped by 4 bases and J by 7 bases, with 17 bases between them. CDR1 is GTSNPN, CDR2 SVGIG, per germline (reference sequence).

The chain recombines TRBV19 with TRBJ1-5, with 9 bases matching TRBD1. Germline V CDR1 and CDR2: LNHDA, SQIVND (reference sequence). The J segment lost 4 bases and the V segment lost 8 bases, leaving 9 bases of the junction unmatched. This CDR3 is 15 amino acids long. CDR3 nucleotide sequence: TGTGCCAGTTCTTCCCGGACAGGGGTTAATCAGCCCCAGCATTTT. Its protein is CASSSRTGVNQPQHF.

This clone was seen more than once but under ten times. The V and J genes are TRBV25-1 and TRBJ1-2; 9 bases agree with TRBD1. Losses at the gene ends were 5 bases for V and 5 bases for J; bases not matched to a gene: 6. The CDR3 totals 14 residues. Per germline, CDR1 MGHDK and CDR2 SYGVNS. The CDR3 spells CASSLSGTGYGYTF. In DNA form, the CDR3 reads TGTGCCAGCAGTTTGTCCGGGACAGGGTATGGCTACACCTTC.

This clone showed up just a few times. The V and J genes are TRBV6-2 or TRBV6-3 and TRBJ2-7, with 8 bases that match TRBD1. V trimming: 1 base; J trimming: 3 bases; junction bases outside the gene matches: 2. The CDR3 runs to 14 residues. Germline V CDR1 and CDR2: MNHEY, SVGEGT. CDR3 nucleotides: TGTGCCAGCAGTTACTTCACAGGGGGCTACGAGCAGTACTTC. The encoded protein is CASSYFTGGYEQYF.

This chain uses TRBV7-3 with TRBJ2-3; D is possibly TRBD2 (7 bases). The length of the CDR3 is 15 residues. V was trimmed by 2 bases and J by 1 base, leaving 10 bases between them. CDR1 SGHTA and CDR2 FQGTGA come from the germline V gene. CDR3 in amino acids: CASSLGGARTDTQYF. The DNA of the CDR3 is TGTGCCAGCAGCTTAGGGGGGGCGCGCACAGATACGCAGTATTTT.

The chain uses TRBV6-9 and TRBJ1-3, with 7 bases aligning to TRBD1. Germline V gives CDR1 MNHGY, CDR2 SVAAGI. This CDR3 spans 20 amino acids. The V and J ends lost 2 bases and 3 bases, in that order; junction bases with no gene match: 19. The CDR3 is CASSYPGDRVLRRYGNTIYF. In nucleotides, the CDR3 is TGTGCCAGCAGTTATCCAGGAGACAGGGTCTTAAGAAGGTATGGAAACACCATATATTTT.

The CDR3 loop reads CASSPGGWVGYNEQFF. The CDR3, as DNA: TGCGCCAGCAGTCCGGGGGGTTGGGTGGGCTACAATGAGCAGTTCTTC. The chain combines TRBV10-2 with TRBJ2-1; TRBD2 matches at 7 bases. There are 16 residues in the CDR3. The germline gives CDR1 WSHSY, CDR2 SAAADI. The V and J ends lost 5 bases and 3 bases, in that order; junction bases with no gene match: 10.

This clone was observed a few times. This chain connects TRBV2 to TRBJ2-7; 7 bases fit TRBD2. The CDR3 is 13 residues long. The trim removed 7 bases at V and 5 bases at J, leaving 8 bases unmatched. In germline, CDR1 is SNHLY, CDR2 FYNNEI. Here the CDR3 reads CASNLLARHEQYF. Here the CDR3 DNA reads TGTGCCAGCAATTTACTAGCGAGACACGAGCAGTACTTC.

The chain joins TRBV7-9 to TRBJ2-7; 9 nucleotides agree with TRBD1. V was pared by 2 bases and J by 2 bases, with 7 bases of the junction left unmatched. CDR3 length: 16 amino acids. Germline CDR1 SEHNR, CDR2 FQNEAQ (reference sequence). Here the CDR3 DNA reads TGTGCCAGCAGCTTAATCGGGACAGGGACCACCTACGAGCAGTACTTC. Translation: CASSLIGTGTTYEQYF.

This chain uses TRBV6-5 with TRBJ1-2; the match to TRBD1 covers 10 bases. Germline CDR1 MNHEY, CDR2 SVGAGI. The junction had 8 bases not matched to a gene; V was cut back by 6 bases and J by 7 bases. CDR3 length equals 14 residues. CDR3 loop: CASSRRDRGSGYTF. CDR3 nucleotides: TGTGCCAGCAGCAGGAGGGACAGGGGTTCTGGCTACACCTTC.

V is TRBV5-1 and J is TRBJ2-2; tentatively, D is TRBD2 (5 bases). The CDR3 totals 17 residues. V was shortened by 1 base and J by 6 bases, with 19 bases between the two germline ends. Germline CDR1 is SGHRS and CDR2 is YFSETQ. CDR3: CASSLRPKLGTAGELFF. CDR3 sequence (DNA): TGCGCCAGCAGCTTGAGGCCGAAACTAGGAACGGCCGGGGAGCTGTTTTTT.

This sequence joins TRBV29-1 and TRBJ1-1; 9 bases line up with TRBD1. Unmatched junction bases numbered 8, after V lost 6 bases and J lost 6 bases. The V gene's germline CDR1 is SQVTM and CDR2 ANQGSEA. CDR3 size: 13 residues. The CDR3 DNA is TGCAGCGTGACGGGACAGGGTGTCGCTGAAGCTTTCTTT. Translated: CSVTGQGVAEAFF.

The chain couples TRBV27 to TRBJ2-1; D is perhaps TRBD2 (5 bases). Germline values: CDR1 MNHEY, CDR2 SMNVEV (reference sequence). The V and J ends lost 6 bases and 5 bases respectively, with 11 bases between them. This CDR3 region has 13 residues. The CDR3 is CASRLGLNNEQFF. As DNA, the CDR3 is TGTGCCAGCAGGCTCGGACTGAACAATGAGCAGTTCTTC.

The rearrangement uses TRBV9 and TRBJ2-5, with a tentative D call TRBD1 (6 bases). Per germline, CDR1 SGDLS and CDR2 YYNGEE. V lost 4 bases and J 5 bases, leaving 15 bases between the germline ends. The CDR3 has 14 residues. CDR3 DNA sequence: TGTGCCAGCAGCCCTCATCAGGGGTGGGAGACCCAGTACTTC. It translates to CASSPHQGWETQYF.

The rearrangement uses TRBV9 and TRBJ1-1; no clear D. CDR1 is SGDLS, CDR2 YYNGEE, per germline. V lost 4 bases and J lost 7, with 14 bases in between. CDR3 length: 13 amino acids. The CDR3 DNA reads as TGTGCCAGCAGCACAGCCATCGGTTATGAAGCTTTCTTT. Amino acids: CASSTAIGYEAFF.

This clone was seen once. The chain is built from TRBV20-1 and TRBJ1-2; D uncertain. Trimming stripped 6 bases from V and 8 bases from J, with 10 bases between. This CDR3 has 10 amino acids. Germline loops: CDR1 DFQATT, CDR2 SNEGSKA (reference sequence). The CDR3 spells CSAIDGGYTF. The DNA of the CDR3 is TGCAGTGCCATAGACGGGGGCTACACCTTC.

This clone was seen only once. The chain recombines TRBV5-1 with TRBJ2-7; 10 nucleotides align to TRBD2. From germline, CDR1 is SGHRS and CDR2 YFSETQ. V shed 3 bases and J 2 bases; nucleotides not matched to a gene: 2. The CDR3 has 14 amino acids. The CDR3 is CASSYSGGAYEQYF. The CDR3 nucleotides read TGCGCCAGCAGCTACAGCGGGGGGGCCTACGAGCAGTACTTC. Drawing the rest from reference TRBV5-1 and TRBJ2-7, the complete variable domain is KAGVTQTPRYLIKTRGQQVTLSCSPISGHRSVSWYQQTPGQGLQFLFEYFSETQRNKGNFPGRFSGRQFSNSRSEMNVSTLELGDSALYLCASSYSGGAYEQYFGPGTRLTVT.

Here the CDR3 reads CATTKGWGNEKLFF. CDR3 sequence (DNA): TGTGCCACCACCAAGGGGTGGGGTAATGAAAAACTGTTTTTT. This chain links TRBV19 with TRBJ1-4; D possibly corresponds to TRBD1 (5 bases). The CDR3 loop spans 14 amino acids. Per the germline V gene, CDR1 is LNHDA and CDR2 is SQIVND (reference sequence). V was cut by 10 bases and J by 4 bases, with 16 bases left in between.

The chain joins TRBV4-1 to TRBJ2-5; 7 nucleotides match TRBD1. The CDR3 has 15 residues. The V gene's germline CDR1 is MGHRA and CDR2 YSYEKL. Trimming at V came to 4 bases and at J to 4 bases, leaving 9 bases not matched to a gene. CDR3 region: CASSPLPTGAETQYF. The CDR3 DNA reads as TGCGCCAGCAGCCCTCTACCCACAGGGGCAGAGACCCAGTACTTC.

The chain links TRBV7-2 to TRBJ2-7, with TRBD2 matching 13 bases. Germline CDR1 SGHTA, CDR2 FQGNSA. The CDR3 has 19 residues. The V and J ends lost 2 bases and 2 bases, in that order; junction bases with no gene match: 12. The CDR3 spells CASSLFPPGTSGVPYEQYF. The DNA of the CDR3 is TGTGCCAGCAGCTTATTTCCTCCGGGGACTAGCGGGGTGCCCTACGAGCAGTACTTC. Together with reference TRBV7-2 and TRBJ2-7, the CDR3 gives the full variable domain: GAGVSQSPSNKVTEKGKDVELRCDPISGHTALYWYRQSLGQGLEFLIYFQGNSAPDKSGLPSDRFSAERTGGSVSTLTIQRTQQEDSAVYLCASSLFPPGTSGVPYEQYFGPGTRLTVT.

This clone has a handful of counts. The chain uses TRBV19 and TRBJ1-5; 10 bases are shared with TRBD1. CDR1 is LNHDA, CDR2 SQIVND, per germline (reference sequence). Trimming took 10 bases from V and 5 from J; bases not matched to a gene: 5. This CDR3 is 13 amino acids long. DNA for the CDR3: TGTGCCATAGGGACAGGGGATCATCAGCCCCAGCATTTT. Translated, it gives CAIGTGDHQPQHF.

V and J are TRBV10-2 and TRBJ1-6, with 7 bases matching TRBD1. There are 18 residues in the CDR3. CDR1 is WSHSY and CDR2 is SAAADI in the germline V gene. J gave up 5 bases and V 3 bases, and 13 bases lay outside the gene matches. The DNA for the CDR3 is TGCGCCAGCAGTGACCCTCGCCGGACAGGAACGAATAATTCACCCCTCCACTTT. Amino acids: CASSDPRRTGTNNSPLHF.

The J gene is TRBJ1-6, the V gene TRBV11-2; D might be TRBD1 (5 bases). Germline lookup yields CDR1 SGHAT and CDR2 FQNNGV. V lost 2 bases, J lost 7 bases, and 15 bases lay in between. This CDR3 has 16 residues. The CDR3, as DNA: TGTGCCAGCAGCTTACCTGTGGGGCGATTAAATTCACCCCTCCACTTT. Encoded protein: CASSLPVGRLNSPLHF.

The chain recombines TRBV27 with TRBJ1-1; D is unclear. The CDR3 is 14 residues long. In germline, CDR1 is MNHEY, CDR2 SMNVEV (reference sequence). V dropped 4 bases and J dropped 5 bases, with 14 bases sitting between them. CDR3 amino acids: CASSWTVQTTEAFF. DNA for the CDR3: TGTGCCAGCAGTTGGACTGTTCAGACGACTGAAGCTTTCTTT.

This rearrangement joins TRBV4-3 to TRBJ2-7; D might be TRBD2 (7 bases). The V and J ends lost 0 bases and 4 bases respectively, with 16 bases between them. This CDR3 is 16 amino acids long. Germline V lookup: CDR1 LGHNA, CDR2 YSLEER. The CDR3 bases are TGCGCCAGCAGCCAAGATGGGGGGGGCCCCCCTTACGAGCAGTACTTC. It codes for CASSQDGGGPPYEQYF.